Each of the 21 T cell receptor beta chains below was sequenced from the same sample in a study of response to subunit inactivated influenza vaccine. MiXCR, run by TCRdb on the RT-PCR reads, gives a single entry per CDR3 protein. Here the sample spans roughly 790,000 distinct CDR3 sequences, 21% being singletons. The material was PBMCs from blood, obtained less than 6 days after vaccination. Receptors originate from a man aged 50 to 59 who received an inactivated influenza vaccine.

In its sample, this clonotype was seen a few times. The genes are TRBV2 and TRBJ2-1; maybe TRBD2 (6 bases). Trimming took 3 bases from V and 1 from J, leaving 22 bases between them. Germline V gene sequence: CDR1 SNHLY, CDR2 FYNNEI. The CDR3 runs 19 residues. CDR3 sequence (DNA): TGTGCCAGCAGTGAGACCCCGCCTGCGTTGGCGGGGTCCTACAATGAGCAGTTCTTC. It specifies CASSETPPALAGSYNEQFF.

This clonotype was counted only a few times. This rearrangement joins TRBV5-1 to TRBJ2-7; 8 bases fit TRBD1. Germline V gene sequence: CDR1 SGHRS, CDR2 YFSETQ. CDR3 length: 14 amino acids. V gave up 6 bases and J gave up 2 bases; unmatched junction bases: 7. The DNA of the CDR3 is TGCGCCAGCACCAGGGGGACAGGCACCTACGAGCAGTACTTC. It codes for CASTRGTGTYEQYF.

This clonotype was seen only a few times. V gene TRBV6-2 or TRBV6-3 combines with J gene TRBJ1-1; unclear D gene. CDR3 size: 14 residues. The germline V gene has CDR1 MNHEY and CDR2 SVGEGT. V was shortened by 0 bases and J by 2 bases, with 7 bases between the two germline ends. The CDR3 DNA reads TGTGCCAGCAGTTACTCGGGCATCAACACTGAAGCTTTCTTT. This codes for CASSYSGINTEAFF.

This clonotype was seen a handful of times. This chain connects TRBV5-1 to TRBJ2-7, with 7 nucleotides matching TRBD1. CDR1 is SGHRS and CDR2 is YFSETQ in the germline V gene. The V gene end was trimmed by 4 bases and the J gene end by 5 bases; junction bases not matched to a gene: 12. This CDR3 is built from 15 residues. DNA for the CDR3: TGCGCCAGCAGCGCTACCGGGACAGCGAGGAACGAGCAGTACTTC. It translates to CASSATGTARNEQYF.

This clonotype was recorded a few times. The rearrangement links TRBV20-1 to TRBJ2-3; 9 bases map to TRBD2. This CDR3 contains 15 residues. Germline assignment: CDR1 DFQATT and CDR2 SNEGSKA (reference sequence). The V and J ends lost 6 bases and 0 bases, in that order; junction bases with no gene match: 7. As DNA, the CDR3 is TGCAGTGCGTGTCTAGCGGGGCTAAGCACAGATACGCAGTATTTT. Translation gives CSACLAGLSTDTQYF.

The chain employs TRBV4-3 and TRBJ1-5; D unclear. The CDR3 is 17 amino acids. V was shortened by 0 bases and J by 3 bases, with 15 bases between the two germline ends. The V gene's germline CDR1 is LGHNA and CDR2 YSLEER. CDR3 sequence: CASSQDVGRASNQPQHF. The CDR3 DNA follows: TGCGCCAGCAGCCAAGACGTTGGCCGCGCGTCCAATCAGCCCCAGCATTTT.

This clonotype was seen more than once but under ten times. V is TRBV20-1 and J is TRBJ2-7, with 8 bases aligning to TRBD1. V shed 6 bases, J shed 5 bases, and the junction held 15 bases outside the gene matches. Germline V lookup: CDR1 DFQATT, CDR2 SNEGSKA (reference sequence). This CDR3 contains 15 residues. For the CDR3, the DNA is TGCAGTGCACCAAAGCCCGGGACAGGCCGGAACGAGCAGTACTTC. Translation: CSAPKPGTGRNEQYF.

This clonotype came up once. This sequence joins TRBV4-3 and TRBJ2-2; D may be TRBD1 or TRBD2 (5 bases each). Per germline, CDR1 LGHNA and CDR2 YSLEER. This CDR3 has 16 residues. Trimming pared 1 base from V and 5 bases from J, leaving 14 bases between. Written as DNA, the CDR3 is TGCGCCAGCAGCCAAGTATGGGGGAGCCGGACCGGGGAGCTGTTTTTT. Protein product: CASSQVWGSRTGELFF.

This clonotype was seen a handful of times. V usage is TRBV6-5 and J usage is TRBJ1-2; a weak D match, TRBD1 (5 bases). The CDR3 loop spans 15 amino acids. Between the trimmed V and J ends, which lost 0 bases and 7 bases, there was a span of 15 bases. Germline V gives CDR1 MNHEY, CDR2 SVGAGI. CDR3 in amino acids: CASSYSRGPYGGYTF. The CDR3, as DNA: TGTGCCAGCAGTTACTCGAGGGGCCCCTACGGTGGCTACACCTTC.

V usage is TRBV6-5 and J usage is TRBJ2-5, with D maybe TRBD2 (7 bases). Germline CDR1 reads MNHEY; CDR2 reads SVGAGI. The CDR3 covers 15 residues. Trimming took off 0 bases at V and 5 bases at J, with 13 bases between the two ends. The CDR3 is CASSYSGGQRETQYF. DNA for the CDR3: TGTGCCAGCAGTTACTCCGGGGGGCAGAGGGAGACCCAGTACTTC.

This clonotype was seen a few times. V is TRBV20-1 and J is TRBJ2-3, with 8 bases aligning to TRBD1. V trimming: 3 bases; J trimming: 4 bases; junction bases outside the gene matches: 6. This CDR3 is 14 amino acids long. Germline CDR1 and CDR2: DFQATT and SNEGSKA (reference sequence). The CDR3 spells CSARDRVSADTQYF. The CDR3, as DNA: TGCAGTGCTAGGGACAGGGTGTCAGCAGATACGCAGTATTTT.

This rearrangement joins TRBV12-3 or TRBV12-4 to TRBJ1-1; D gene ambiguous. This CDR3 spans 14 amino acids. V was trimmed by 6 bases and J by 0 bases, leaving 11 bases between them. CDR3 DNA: TGTGCCAGCAGAATAGACATTATGAACACTGAAGCTTTCTTT. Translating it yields CASRIDIMNTEAFF.

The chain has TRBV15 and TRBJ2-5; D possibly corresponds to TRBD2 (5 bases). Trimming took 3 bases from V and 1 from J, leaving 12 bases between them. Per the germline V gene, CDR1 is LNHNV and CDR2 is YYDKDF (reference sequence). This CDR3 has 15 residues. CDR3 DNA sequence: TGTGCCACCAGCAGTTCGGGGTTAGGCCAAGAGACCCAGTACTTC. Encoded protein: CATSSSGLGQETQYF. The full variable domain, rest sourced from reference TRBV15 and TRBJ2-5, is DAMVIQNPRYQVTQFGKPVTLSCSQTLNHNVMYWYQQKSSQAPKLLFHYYDKDFNNEADTPDNFQSRRPNTSFCFLDIRSPGLGDTAMYLCATSSSGLGQETQYFGPGTRLLVL.

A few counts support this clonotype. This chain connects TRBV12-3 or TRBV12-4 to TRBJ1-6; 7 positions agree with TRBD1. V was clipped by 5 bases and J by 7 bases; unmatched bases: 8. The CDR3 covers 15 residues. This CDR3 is CASSTRQGGNSPLHF. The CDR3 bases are TGTGCCAGCAGTACGCGACAGGGAGGGAATTCACCCCTCCACTTT.

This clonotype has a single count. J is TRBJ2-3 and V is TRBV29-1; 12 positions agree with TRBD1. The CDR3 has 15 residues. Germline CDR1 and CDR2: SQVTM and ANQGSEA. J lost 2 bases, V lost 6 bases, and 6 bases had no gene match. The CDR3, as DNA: TGCAGCGTCGAGGGGACAGGGGGCCCCACAGATACGCAGTATTTT. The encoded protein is CSVEGTGGPTDTQYF.

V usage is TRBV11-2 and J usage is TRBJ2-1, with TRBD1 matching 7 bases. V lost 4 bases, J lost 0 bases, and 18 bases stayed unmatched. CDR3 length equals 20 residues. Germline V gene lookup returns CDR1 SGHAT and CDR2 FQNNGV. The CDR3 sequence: CASSSVWGQTNLRSYNEQFF. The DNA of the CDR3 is TGTGCCAGCAGCTCGGTGTGGGGACAGACTAATCTTCGCTCCTACAATGAGCAGTTCTTC.

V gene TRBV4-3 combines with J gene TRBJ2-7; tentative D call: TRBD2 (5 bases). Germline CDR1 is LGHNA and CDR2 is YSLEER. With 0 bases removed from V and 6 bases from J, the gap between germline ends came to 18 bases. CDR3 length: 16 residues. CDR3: CASSQDFGVRSSEQYF. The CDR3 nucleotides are TGCGCCAGCAGCCAAGATTTCGGGGTTCGATCGTCCGAGCAGTACTTC.

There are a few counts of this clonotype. The CDR3 here is CASSRRSSGAYNEQFF. CDR3 bases: TGCGCCAGCAGCCGCCGTAGTAGCGGGGCATACAATGAGCAGTTCTTC. V usage is TRBV4-3 and J usage is TRBJ2-1; 8 bases map to TRBD2. The CDR3 contains 16 residues. Germline V gives CDR1 LGHNA, CDR2 YSLEER. J lost 4 bases, V lost 4 bases, and 9 bases had no gene match.

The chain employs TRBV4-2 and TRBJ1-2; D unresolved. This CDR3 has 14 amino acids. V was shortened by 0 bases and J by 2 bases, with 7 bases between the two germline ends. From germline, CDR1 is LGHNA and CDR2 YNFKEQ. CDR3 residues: CASSQDASNYGYTF. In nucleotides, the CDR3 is TGTGCCAGCAGCCAAGATGCCAGCAACTATGGCTACACCTTC.

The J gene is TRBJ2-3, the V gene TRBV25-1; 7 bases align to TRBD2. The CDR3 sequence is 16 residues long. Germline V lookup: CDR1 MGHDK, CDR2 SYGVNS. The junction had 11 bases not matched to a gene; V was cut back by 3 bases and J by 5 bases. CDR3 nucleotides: TGTGCCAGCAGTGATGTGGCTTGGGCGGGGGAAGATACGCAGTATTTT. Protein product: CASSDVAWAGEDTQYF.

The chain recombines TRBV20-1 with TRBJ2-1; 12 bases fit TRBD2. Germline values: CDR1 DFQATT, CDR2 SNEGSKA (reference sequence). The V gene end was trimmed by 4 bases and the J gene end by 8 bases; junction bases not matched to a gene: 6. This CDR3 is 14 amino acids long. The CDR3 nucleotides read TGCAGTGCTATGACTAGCGGGAGTCAAGATGAGCAGTTCTTC. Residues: CSAMTSGSQDEQFF.